Below, 20 T cell receptor beta chains from the same sample are listed, as sequenced in a study of T cell changes during pregnancy in multiple sclerosis. Clones were sequenced by immunoSEQ multiplex PCR, and TCRdb holds only the in-frame ones, with some missing. The sample yields roughly 42,000 clones, about 90% seen once. Source: CD4+ T cells from peripheral blood mononuclear cells, taken before pregnancy. The origin of the receptors is a female donor with multiple sclerosis, enrolled in a pregnancy study.

This clone is a singleton in its sample. This sequence joins TRBV6-5 and TRBJ2-3; D perhaps matches TRBD2 (5 bases). Per germline, CDR1 MNHEY and CDR2 SVGAGI. V dropped 2 bases and J dropped 1 base, with 10 bases sitting between them. The CDR3 totals 15 residues. The CDR3 is CASSYGGPGTDTQYF. CDR3 coding DNA: TGTGCCAGCAGTTACGGCGGGCCAGGCACAGATACGCAGTATTTT.

The V call is TRBV20-1, the J call TRBJ2-3; a weak D match, TRBD1 (6 bases). Trimming removed 6 bases from V and 8 bases from J, with 12 bases in between. The CDR3 sequence is 11 residues long. CDR1 and CDR2 from the germline V gene are DFQATT and SNEGSKA (reference sequence). For the CDR3, the DNA is TGCAGTGCCCAAACAGGGACTACGCAGTATTTT. This gives the protein CSAQTGTTQYF.

The rearrangement links TRBV9 to TRBJ2-1; TRBD1 might be the D (6 bases). Trimming removed 0 bases at V and 5 bases at J, with 9 bases between. Germline CDR1 is SGDLS and CDR2 is YYNGEE. This CDR3 is built from 14 residues. As DNA, the CDR3 is TGTGCCAGCAGCGTAGTTGGACAGAACAATGAGCAGTTCTTC. Translated, it gives CASSVVGQNNEQFF.

The chain carries TRBV29-1 and TRBJ2-5; 14 bases map to TRBD2. The V and J ends lost 6 bases and 4 bases, in that order; junction bases with no gene match: 4. Germline lookup yields CDR1 SQVTM and CDR2 ANQGSEA. The CDR3 consists of 14 residues. For the CDR3, the DNA is TGCAGCGTCGCTGGGACTAGCGGGGGAGAGACCCAGTACTTC. Its translation: CSVAGTSGGETQYF.

The chain uses TRBV5-1 and TRBJ1-4; D is ambiguous. CDR1 and CDR2 (germline): SGHRS, YFSETQ. The V and J ends lost 4 bases and 6 bases respectively, with 16 bases between them. CDR3 length: 15 amino acids. The chain's CDR3 is CASSVSQRRDEKLFF. The CDR3 nucleotides are TGCGCCAGCAGCGTATCACAGAGGCGGGATGAAAAACTGTTTTTT.

This chain connects TRBV7-6 to TRBJ1-5; D might be TRBD1 (6 bases). This CDR3 region has 14 residues. Germline V gives CDR1 SGHVS, CDR2 FNYEAQ. The V end lost 4 bases, the J end lost 9 bases, and 16 bases lay between the germline ends. CDR3 amino acids: CASSSTGYGWPQHF. CDR3 nucleotide sequence: TGTGCCAGCAGCTCCACAGGGTACGGGTGGCCCCAGCATTTT.

A single count supports this clone. The rearrangement joins TRBV29-1 to TRBJ2-7; a possible D gene is TRBD1 (5 bases). Between the trimmed V and J ends, which lost 7 bases and 5 bases, there was a span of 12 bases. CDR3 length: 11 residues. Germline V lookup: CDR1 SQVTM, CDR2 ANQGSEA. The CDR3 bases are TGCAGCGCAGGGAATTCAGACGAGCAGTACTTC. Translation: CSAGNSDEQYF.

This clone has just one count. The CDR3 coding sequence is TGTGCCAGCAAACCCGGGCAGCGGGCTGGGGTAGAGACCCAGTACTTC. Its translation: CASKPGQRAGVETQYF. The chain couples TRBV7-2 to TRBJ2-5, with a weak D call TRBD2 (6 bases). The CDR3 covers 16 residues. V gave up 7 bases and J gave up 4 bases, with 22 bases separating them. Looked up from germline, CDR1 is SGHTA and CDR2 is FQGNSA. The complete variable domain, with remaining parts taken from reference TRBV7-2 and TRBJ2-5, reads GAGVSQSPSNKVTEKGKDVELRCDPISGHTALYWYRQSLGQGLEFLIYFQGNSAPDKSGLPSDRFSAERTGGSVSTLTIQRTQQEDSAVYLCASKPGQRAGVETQYFGPGTRLLVL.

The genes are TRBV5-4 and TRBJ1-2; D unclear. The CDR3 extends over 14 amino acids. Germline V CDR1 and CDR2: SGHNT, YYREEE (reference sequence). With 6 bases removed from V and 2 bases from J, the gap between germline ends came to 14 bases. CDR3 sequence reads: CASTPVGENYGYTF. As DNA, the CDR3 is TGTGCCAGCACCCCCGTGGGAGAGAACTATGGCTACACCTTC.

The chain uses TRBV5-5 and TRBJ2-1, with 7 positions matching TRBD1. The junction had 6 bases not matched to a gene; V was cut back by 2 bases and J by 10 bases. The length of the CDR3 is 13 residues. Germline CDR1 and CDR2: SGHKS and YYEKEE (reference sequence). Written as DNA, the CDR3 is TGTGCCAGCAGCTTCGACAGGGTCGGGGAGCAGTTCTTC. Residues: CASSFDRVGEQFF.

The chain has TRBV19 and TRBJ2-3; D possibly corresponds to TRBD1 (6 bases). CDR1 LNHDA and CDR2 SQIVND come from the germline V gene (reference sequence). V was pared by 3 bases and J by 2 bases, with 12 bases between. The length of the CDR3 is 15 residues. CDR3: CASSMATGNTDTQYF. The CDR3 DNA reads TGTGCCAGTAGTATGGCCACAGGGAACACAGATACGCAGTATTTT.

This clone showed up just once. V usage is TRBV19 and J usage is TRBJ2-4; 7 nucleotides align to TRBD1. CDR1 and CDR2 from the germline V gene are LNHDA and SQIVND (reference sequence). The length of the CDR3 is 12 residues. V lost 5 bases, J lost 13 bases, and 8 bases stayed unmatched. CDR3 protein: CASSARQGGQYF. In nucleotides, the CDR3 is TGTGCCAGTAGTGCCCGACAGGGCGGGCAGTACTTC.

CDR3 bases: TGTGCCAGCAGCTTAGAAGGGGGATCTCCTGGAAACACCATATATTTT. It yields the protein CASSLEGGSPGNTIYF. J is TRBJ1-3 and V is TRBV7-2; D perhaps matches TRBD1 (6 bases). Germline V gene sequence: CDR1 SGHTA, CDR2 FQGNSA. This CDR3 has 16 residues. V lost 1 base to trimming and J lost 2 bases, with 12 bases between them.

The genes are TRBV7-6 and TRBJ2-6, with D perhaps TRBD1 (5 bases). From germline, CDR1 is SGHVS and CDR2 FNYEAQ. Trimming took off 2 bases at V and 10 bases at J, with 12 bases between the two ends. The length of the CDR3 is 14 residues. The DNA of the CDR3 is TGTGCCAGCAGCTTAATTCGGCAGGGAAACGTCCTGACTTTC. It encodes CASSLIRQGNVLTF.

The rearrangement uses TRBV6-4 and TRBJ1-2; weak D call: TRBD1 (5 bases). CDR1 and CDR2 from the germline V gene are MRHNA and SNTAGT. This CDR3 has 15 residues. With 4 bases removed from V and 8 bases from J, the gap between germline ends came to 20 bases. CDR3 in DNA: TGTGCCAGCAGTGGTGGGGGGGTTGGAGGCGGCGGCTACACCTTC. It encodes CASSGGGVGGGGYTF.

The chain carries TRBV7-2 and TRBJ1-6; D remains unclear. The CDR3 contains 16 residues. The germline CDR1 and CDR2 sequences are SGHTA and FQGNSA. V lost 5 bases to trimming and J lost 14 bases, with 25 bases between them. The CDR3, as DNA: TGTGCCAGCAGCGCCGGTTCGGGAGGTTTCGTTTTGGCCCTCCACTTT. Translation: CASSAGSGGFVLALHF.

The V call is TRBV2, the J call TRBJ2-5, with a possible D match to TRBD1 (6 bases). Trimming took off 7 bases at V and 4 bases at J, with 16 bases between the two ends. The germline V gene encodes CDR1 SNHLY and CDR2 FYNNEI. The CDR3 runs 14 residues. CDR3 protein: CASKFFGGIETQYF. The DNA of the CDR3 is TGTGCCAGCAAATTTTTTGGGGGCATAGAGACCCAGTACTTC.

The V and J genes are TRBV7-2 and TRBJ2-7; 10 positions agree with TRBD2. CDR1 and CDR2 (germline): SGHTA, FQGNSA. After removal of 3 bases from V and 3 bases from J, the junction contained 5 bases not matched to a gene. CDR3 size: 15 residues. CDR3: CASSFSGGSLYEQYF. CDR3 nucleotide sequence: TGTGCCAGCAGCTTTAGCGGGGGGTCGCTCTACGAGCAGTACTTC.

The chain couples TRBV10-3 to TRBJ1-1; D is unclear. Trimming took off 4 bases at V and 6 bases at J, with 18 bases between the two ends. The germline V gene has CDR1 ENHRY and CDR2 SYGVKD. There are 15 residues in the CDR3. CDR3 nucleotides: TGTGCCATCAGTGGGTTGCCGGGGTTAATCTCTGAAGCTTTCTTT. It translates to CAISGLPGLISEAFF.

The chain is built from TRBV4-3 and TRBJ1-4; 8 positions match TRBD1. The V gene's germline CDR1 is LGHNA and CDR2 YSLEER. Germline trimming cut 0 bases from V and 7 bases from J; bases unmatched to any gene: 13. This CDR3 comprises 18 residues. The CDR3 reads CASSQDLQGATGAEKLFF. CDR3 DNA: TGCGCCAGCAGCCAAGATCTCCAGGGGGCCACGGGGGCTGAAAAACTGTTTTTT.